The rows below give T cell receptor beta chains drawn from one sample of a study of STAT5B mutations in CD4+ large granular lymphocyte leukemia. The repertoire was sequenced with immunoSEQ multiplex PCR; TCRdb's copy has only in-frame clones and lacks some. The sample contains roughly 34,000 clones, about four fifths of which appear only once. Input material: CD4+ T cells from blood buffy coats. The receptors shown here come from a human donor in good health. Each CDR3 is given with its conserved first and last residue.

CDR3aa: CASGMRGTGEQYF; v_gene: TRBV2
CDR3aa: CASREKYGGNQPQHF; v_gene: TRBV28
CDR3aa: CASSRGQDTDTQYF; v_gene: TRBV19
CDR3aa: CASSESRGRGEQFF; v_gene: TRBV10-2
CDR3aa: CASSYRGNSPLHF; v_gene: TRBV6-5
CDR3aa: CASSLTGDLYEQYF; v_gene: TRBV28
CDR3aa: CASSRRGSYNTEAFF; v_gene: TRBV14
CDR3aa: CASSLDRGAEQYF; v_gene: TRBV5-1
CDR3aa: CASSSSTLVNTEAFF; v_gene: TRBV5-4
CDR3aa: CASSHLTADRVLGYTF; v_gene: TRBV28
CDR3aa: CASSETLGEINHNEQFF; v_gene: TRBV25-1
CDR3aa: CAISDTSTDTQYF; v_gene: TRBV10-3
CDR3aa: CASSLGGGRGRRSGNTIYF; v_gene: TRBV7-8
CDR3aa: CASLSGADGSYEQYF; v_gene: TRBV28
CDR3aa: CASSSDRFSGRWNEQFF; v_gene: TRBV11-2
CDR3aa: CASSLGGSQETQYF; v_gene: TRBV7-8
CDR3aa: CSVLGLAGGPETQYF; v_gene: TRBV29-1
CDR3aa: CASSLGGLAGGTYEQYF; v_gene: TRBV7-2
CDR3aa: CASTGQFLSYEQYF; v_gene: TRBV6-1
CDR3aa: CASSLGPTSTDTQYF; v_gene: TRBV7-2
CDR3aa: CAISNRERNQPQHF; v_gene: TRBV10-3
CDR3aa: CASSIVTRGTDTQYF; v_gene: TRBV19
CDR3aa: CASSYSTGARTYEQYF; v_gene: TRBV6-5
CDR3aa: CASSQETGPFSGNTIYF; v_gene: TRBV4-3
CDR3aa: CASSRQGVGTGELFF; v_gene: TRBV19
CDR3aa: CASSTSGTSLYNEQFF; v_gene: TRBV19
CDR3aa: CASSLDQEEKLFF; v_gene: TRBV11-2
CDR3aa: CASRPGLAGVWGEQFF; v_gene: TRBV11-2
CDR3aa: CASSPGTPSYEQYF; v_gene: TRBV7-9
CDR3aa: CASSLPWGSGANVLTF; v_gene: TRBV28
CDR3aa: CAIQTTTPGTSGEETQYF; v_gene: TRBV7-9
CDR3aa: CASRINPGTGEGYTF; v_gene: TRBV19